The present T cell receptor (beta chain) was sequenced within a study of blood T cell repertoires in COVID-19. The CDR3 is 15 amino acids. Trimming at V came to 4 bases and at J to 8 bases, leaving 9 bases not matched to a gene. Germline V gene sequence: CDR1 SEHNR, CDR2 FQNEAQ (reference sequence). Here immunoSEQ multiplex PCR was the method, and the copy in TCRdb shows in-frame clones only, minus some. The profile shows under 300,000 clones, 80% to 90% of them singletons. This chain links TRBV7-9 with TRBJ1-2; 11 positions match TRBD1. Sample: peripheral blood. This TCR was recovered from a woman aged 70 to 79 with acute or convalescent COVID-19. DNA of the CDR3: TGTGCCAGCAGCTCTACCTCCGGGACAGGGGGAGGCTACACCTTC. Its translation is CASSSTSGTGGGYTF.